Listed below are T cell receptor beta chains from one sample, sequenced in a study of cytomegalovirus exposure and HLA in healthy donors. This table comes from immunoSEQ multiplex PCR, and its TCRdb copy is limited to in-frame clones, with some not included. The profile shows some 140,000 clones, 70% to 85% of them singletons. The sample consisted of PBMCs. All receptors derive from a man aged 25 to 45 in good health and CMV-seropositive. Both conserved end residues are trimmed from each CDR3. Only part of the rows carry a size: once, few, many, or a class if the clone is expanded.

>TRBV29-1|.
SVGNRVEETQY
>TRBV5-1|once
ASSHGTSGGGRDTQY
>TRBV29-1|.
SVMGLAESTDTQY
>TRBV12-5|.
ASGFTGVFTEAF
>TRBV10-3|once
AILAGGYNEQF
>TRBV6-1|.
ASRPQGAGNTIY
>TRBV11-2|.
ASSSTGEAF
>TRBV27|.
ASSKGTGGFVQPQH
>TRBV4-3|.
ASSQEGGTDTQY
>TRBV18|.
ASSPGTGGKDTQY
>TRBV18|.
ASSRGTTSTDTQY
>TRBV7-2|.
ASSLGGQGKEKLF
>TRBV7-9|.
ASSPPTSNTQY
>TRBV30|.
AWSRTGGGEQPQH
>TRBV2|few
ASGNLGTLGNTIY
>TRBV5-1|few
ASSLEGTGLGYT
>TRBV19|.
ASSIWQGPSGYT
>TRBV2|.
ASSEEGQSNEKLF
>TRBV7-8|few
ASSLSHLDPRGTDTQY
>TRBV9|.
ASSEASRSYNEQF
>TRBV5-6|.
ASSFPIAGEETQY
>TRBV5-8|.
ASSLDGQGSEKLF
>TRBV18|few
ASSPFRVDTGELF
>TRBV7-9|once
ASQGRDEKLF
>TRBV2|.
ASNRRASGGASTDTQY
>TRBV7-2|once
ASSFTGETQY
>TRBV10-3|once
AISRQGADTEAF
>TRBV5-1|.
ASSLQLAGSDTQY
>TRBV11-3|once
ASSSSGDTDTQY
>TRBV14|.
ASSRFRQSNTEAF
>TRBV28|.
ASRSDRVYTEAF
>TRBV5-1|few
ASSWDSTEAF
>TRBV5-1|.
ASSSTANTGELF
>TRBV5-1|.
ASSLSGSETQY
>TRBV13|.
ASSSNTQNYGYT